A single sample is the source of the 2 T cell receptor beta chains below, sequenced in a study of OX40 agonist ivuxolimab in advanced cancers. Profiled with immunoSEQ multiplex PCR; TCRdb holds only in-frame clones, not every one. Seen here are about 98,000 clones, about 88% observed once, and the top ten hold about 0.82%. The source was CD4+ or CD8+ T cells sorted from blood, collected in a trial of the OX40 agonist ivuxolimab. The receptors here all came from an adult with an advanced solid tumor such as melanoma, head and neck, liver or kidney cancer.

The chain has TRBV7-8 and TRBJ1-5, with TRBD1 as a possible D gene (5 bases). The V end was cut by 5 bases, the J end by 7 bases, with 18 bases between. The germline gives CDR1 SGHVS, CDR2 FQNEAQ. This CDR3 is 15 amino acids long. The DNA for the CDR3 is TGTGCCAGCAGCCCCCTCGGGGGGATAGGGCAGCCCCAGCATTTT. Translated: CASSPLGGIGQPQHF.

The chain uses TRBV19 and TRBJ2-3, with 7 bases fitting TRBD1. The CDR3 is made up of 15 amino acids. The germline V gene encodes CDR1 LNHDA and CDR2 SQIVND (reference sequence). V gave up 1 base and J gave up 4 bases; unmatched junction bases: 5. For the CDR3, the DNA is TGTGCCAGTAGTATAGGACAGGGATTTGCAGATACGCAGTATTTT. Translation gives CASSIGQGFADTQYF.